Included here is one T cell receptor (beta chain) sequence, with context. What it binds is unknown. Compared with germline, one end of the junction differs, possibly owing to a read error. With the read ending 3 residues before the CDR3 end, the germline J gene is used to fill in that end. All participants had a single incident cervical HPV16 infection, and prevalent HPV16 infections were excluded. The entry originates in a study of T cells in women clearing cervical HPV infection. About the study: No precancer developed; the control's incident HPV16 infection cleared within 12 months. For cases, blood was sampled a median about 150 days after lesion detection, interquartile range about 90 to 200 days.

The CDR3 totals 15 residues. Germline assignment: CDR1 LGHNA and CDR2 YNFKEQ. Produced via immunoSEQ multiplex PCR; TCRdb's table is partial and in-frame only. The clone table shows around 33,000 clones, with the ten largest holding roughly 3.6%. Regarding the study as a whole: CIN3+ cases had significantly higher TCR richness than controls; evenness did not differ.

This receptor was obtained from a woman aged 18-70 years with a cervical HPV16 infection that either progressed to CIN3+ or cleared (not recorded which). The V call is TRBV4-2, the J call TRBJ2-3; 9 bases align to TRBD1. The sequencing sample was made of blood buffy coat. This CDR3 is CASRMGDRVTDTQYF. CDR3 DNA (partial): TGCGCCAGCAGAATGGGGGACAGGGTCACAGATACG.